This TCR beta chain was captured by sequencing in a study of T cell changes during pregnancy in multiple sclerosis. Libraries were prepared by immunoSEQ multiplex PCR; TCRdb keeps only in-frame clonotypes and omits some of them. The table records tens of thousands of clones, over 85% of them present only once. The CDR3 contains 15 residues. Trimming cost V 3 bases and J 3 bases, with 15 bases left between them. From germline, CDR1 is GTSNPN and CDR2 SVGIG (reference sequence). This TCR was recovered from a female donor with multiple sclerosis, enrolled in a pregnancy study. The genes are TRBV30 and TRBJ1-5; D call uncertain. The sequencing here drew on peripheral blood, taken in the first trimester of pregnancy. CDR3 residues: CAWSSRVNTNQPQHF. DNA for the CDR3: TGTGCCTGGAGCTCTCGGGTGAACACCAATCAGCCCCAGCATTTT. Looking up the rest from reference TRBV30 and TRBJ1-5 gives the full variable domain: SQTIHQWPATLVQPVGSPLSLECTVEGTSNPNLYWYRQAAGRGLQLLFYSVGIGQISSEVPQNLSASRPQDRQFILSSKKLLLSDSGFYLCAWSSRVNTNQPQHFGDGTRLSIL.